These 29 T cell receptor beta chains came from one sample sequenced in a study of blood T cell repertoires in COVID-19. Clones were read by immunoSEQ multiplex PCR, and TCRdb kept only the in-frame ones, dropping some. The table lists roughly 230,000 clones, 80% to 90% of them singletons. The sequenced sample consisted of peripheral blood. Receptor source: a middle-aged man with acute or convalescent COVID-19.

The V call is TRBV6-2 or TRBV6-3, the J call TRBJ2-7; 9 positions match TRBD1. There are 16 residues in the CDR3. The trim removed 4 bases at V and 5 bases at J, leaving 12 bases unmatched. CDR1 is MNHEY and CDR2 is SVGEGT in the germline V gene. CDR3 bases: TGTGCCAGCAGTTCCACCCCCGGACAGGGGAGCGACGAGCAGTACTTC. Its translation is CASSSTPGQGSDEQYF.

The chain carries TRBV30 and TRBJ1-6; 9 bases align to TRBD1. The V gene end was trimmed by 3 bases and the J gene end by 6 bases; junction bases not matched to a gene: 6. Germline V gives CDR1 GTSNPN, CDR2 SVGIG (reference sequence). The CDR3 has 15 residues. CDR3 in DNA: TGTGCCTGGAGATCACGGGACAGGGTTAATTCACCCCTCCACTTT. Protein sequence: CAWRSRDRVNSPLHF.

This clone was counted a few times. V is TRBV5-8 and J is TRBJ2-7; D is uncertain. The V end lost 1 base, the J end lost 5 bases, and 4 bases lay between the germline ends. Germline CDR1 and CDR2: SGHTS and YDEGEE. The CDR3 runs 11 residues. The CDR3 spells CASSLYNEQYF. The CDR3 nucleotides read TGTGCCAGCAGCTTGTATAACGAGCAGTACTTC.

The chain carries TRBV7-8 and TRBJ2-7, with 8 bases lining up with TRBD2. V shed 6 bases, J shed 0 bases, and the junction held 7 bases outside the gene matches. The CDR3 loop spans 15 amino acids. Per germline, CDR1 SGHVS and CDR2 FQNEAQ. Here the CDR3 reads CASSVLAGSSYEQYF. In DNA, the CDR3 is TGTGCCAGCAGTGTATTAGCGGGGAGCTCCTACGAGCAGTACTTC.

This chain links TRBV30 with TRBJ1-6, with D hard to call. Germline V CDR1 and CDR2: GTSNPN, SVGIG (reference sequence). This CDR3 region has 13 residues. The V end lost 6 bases, the J end lost 5 bases, and 11 bases lay between the germline ends. The CDR3 protein is CACKSVDNSPLHF. Written as DNA, the CDR3 is TGTGCCTGCAAGAGCGTGGATAATTCACCCCTCCACTTT. Full variable domain (remainder filled in from reference TRBV30 and TRBJ1-6): SQTIHQWPATLVQPVGSPLSLECTVEGTSNPNLYWYRQAAGRGLQLLFYSVGIGQISSEVPQNLSASRPQDRQFILSSKKLLLSDSGFYLCACKSVDNSPLHFGNGTRLTVT.

The chain has TRBV30 and TRBJ1-4; 12 nucleotides agree with TRBD1. The CDR3 spans 17 residues. Trimming at V came to 6 bases and at J to 8 bases, leaving 16 bases not matched to a gene. Germline loops: CDR1 GTSNPN, CDR2 SVGIG (reference sequence). The CDR3 loop reads CACSGTGGESGREKLFF. In nucleotides, the CDR3 is TGTGCCTGCTCCGGGACAGGGGGCGAAAGTGGTCGAGAAAAACTGTTTTTT. The full variable domain, its missing parts supplied by reference TRBV30 and TRBJ1-4, is SQTIHQWPATLVQPVGSPLSLECTVEGTSNPNLYWYRQAAGRGLQLLFYSVGIGQISSEVPQNLSASRPQDRQFILSSKKLLLSDSGFYLCACSGTGGESGREKLFFGSGTQLSVL.

This chain links TRBV5-4 with TRBJ1-2, with D tentatively TRBD1 (5 bases). Germline CDR1 reads SGHNT; CDR2 reads YYREEE (reference sequence). CDR3 length: 16 amino acids. Trimming cost V 3 bases and J 1 base, with 16 bases left between them. CDR3 sequence reads: CASSSHQGHFNYGYTF. Written as DNA, the CDR3 is TGTGCCAGCAGCTCACATCAGGGCCACTTTAACTATGGCTACACCTTC.

The sample holds a few counts of this clone. This chain links TRBV20-1 with TRBJ2-7; no firm D call. Germline CDR1 and CDR2: DFQATT and SNEGSKA (reference sequence). The CDR3 extends over 11 amino acids. Trimming removed 2 bases at V and 3 bases at J, with 5 bases between. The CDR3 region is CSARRLYEQYF. In DNA form, the CDR3 reads TGCAGTGCTAGACGACTCTACGAGCAGTACTTC.

This clone was detected once. The rearrangement uses TRBV9 and TRBJ2-1; tentatively, D is TRBD2 (6 bases). The CDR3 spans 16 residues. The germline V gene has CDR1 SGDLS and CDR2 YYNGEE. The germline V and J ends were trimmed by 3 bases and 6 bases, with 19 bases remaining between them. The CDR3 here is CASSGGGVGYFNEQFF. The CDR3 region has the DNA TGTGCCAGCAGCGGCGGCGGGGTCGGTTATTTCAATGAGCAGTTCTTC.

This clone showed up just a few times. The rearrangement joins TRBV6-5 to TRBJ1-1; tentative D call: TRBD1 (5 bases). CDR1 is MNHEY and CDR2 is SVGAGI in the germline V gene. The V end was cut by 5 bases, the J end by 2 bases, with 15 bases between. The length of the CDR3 is 15 residues. The CDR3 sequence is CASSNLDGGNTEAFF. The CDR3 region has the DNA TGTGCCAGCAGTAACCTGGACGGGGGAAACACTGAAGCTTTCTTT.

The V gene is TRBV9, the J gene TRBJ1-1; TRBD1 matches 9 bases. Germline V gene data show CDR1 as SGDLS and CDR2 as YYNGEE. With V trimmed by 0 bases and J by 6 bases, 12 bases remained unmatched. The length of the CDR3 is 17 residues. CDR3: CASSVGGNWDREAEAFF. In nucleotides, the CDR3 is TGTGCCAGCAGCGTAGGTGGGAATTGGGACAGGGAGGCTGAAGCTTTCTTT.

The V gene is TRBV6-2 or TRBV6-3, the J gene TRBJ1-4; no reliable D call. This CDR3 is built from 14 residues. Trimming removed 2 bases at V and 7 bases at J, with 11 bases between. CDR1 is MNHEY, CDR2 SVGEGT, per germline. CDR3 residues: CASSYGSLGEKLFF. The DNA of the CDR3 is TGTGCCAGCAGTTACGGGTCCCTAGGTGAAAAACTGTTTTTT.

The chain joins TRBV18 to TRBJ1-3; D gene unclear. CDR3 length: 19 residues. V was clipped by 3 bases and J by 0 bases, with 21 bases between them. Germline V lookup: CDR1 KGHSH, CDR2 LQKENI. Here the CDR3 DNA reads TGTGCCAGCTCACCGTACCCGTCGACTAATCCCATCTCTGGAAACACCATATATTTT. This sequence encodes CASSPYPSTNPISGNTIYF.

V gene TRBV30 combines with J gene TRBJ1-2; D possibly corresponds to TRBD1 (6 bases). The CDR3 consists of 11 residues. The germline gives CDR1 GTSNPN, CDR2 SVGIG (reference sequence). Between the trimmed V and J ends, which lost 3 bases and 10 bases, there was a span of 12 bases. CDR3 sequence: CAWSNRDTYTF. In nucleotides, the CDR3 is TGTGCCTGGAGCAACCGGGACACCTACACCTTC.

The rearrangement links TRBV19 to TRBJ2-2, with D hard to call. The germline gives CDR1 LNHDA, CDR2 SQIVND (reference sequence). The CDR3 runs 13 residues. Trimming stripped 1 base from V and 7 bases from J, with 7 bases between. CDR3: CASSIGAGGELFF. CDR3 in DNA: TGTGCCAGTAGTATAGGGGCTGGCGGGGAGCTGTTTTTT.

This chain connects TRBV15 to TRBJ2-1; D is possibly TRBD2 (6 bases). This CDR3 contains 15 residues. Germline V CDR1 and CDR2: LNHNV, YYDKDF (reference sequence). V was cut by 7 bases and J by 0 bases, with 13 bases left in between. The CDR3: CATMMGLSSYNEQFF. CDR3 in DNA: TGTGCCACCATGATGGGACTGAGCTCCTACAATGAGCAGTTCTTC. Combining the CDR3 with reference TRBV15 and TRBJ2-1 gives the whole variable domain DAMVIQNPRYQVTQFGKPVTLSCSQTLNHNVMYWYQQKSSQAPKLLFHYYDKDFNNEADTPDNFQSRRPNTSFCFLDIRSPGLGDTAMYLCATMMGLSSYNEQFFGPGTRLTVL.

This chain links TRBV15 with TRBJ2-2; no firm D call. The CDR3 covers 15 residues. The V end lost 1 base, the J end lost 4 bases, and 10 bases lay between the germline ends. Germline lookup yields CDR1 LNHNV and CDR2 YYDKDF (reference sequence). This CDR3 is CATSRGSLATGELFF. DNA for the CDR3: TGTGCCACCAGCAGAGGAAGTCTGGCCACCGGGGAGCTGTTTTTT.

The chain uses TRBV6-5 and TRBJ1-1, with 7 bases that match TRBD1. CDR3 length: 13 amino acids. Germline V lookup: CDR1 MNHEY, CDR2 SVGAGI. Unmatched junction bases numbered 8, after V lost 6 bases and J lost 7 bases. The CDR3 reads CASRDSGQFEAFF. The CDR3 nucleotides are TGTGCCAGCAGGGATTCGGGACAGTTTGAAGCTTTCTTT.

V usage is TRBV2 and J usage is TRBJ1-2, with a tentative D call TRBD1 (5 bases). The V end was cut by 3 bases, the J end by 8 bases, with 13 bases between. Germline V gene sequence: CDR1 SNHLY, CDR2 FYNNEI. CDR3 length equals 13 residues. The CDR3 region is CASSDVGGLGYTF. The CDR3 bases are TGTGCCAGCAGTGACGTGGGGGGTTTGGGCTACACCTTC.

V usage is TRBV5-4 and J usage is TRBJ2-7, with D maybe TRBD1 (6 bases). This CDR3 comprises 14 residues. Trimming shortened V by 1 base and J by 5 bases, and 13 bases separated the two germline ends. Germline CDR1 reads SGHNT; CDR2 reads YYREEE (reference sequence). CDR3 bases: TGTGCCAGCAGCTTGACAGGGTACACAAACGAGCAGTACTTC. It specifies CASSLTGYTNEQYF.

The chain links TRBV6-6 to TRBJ2-1; a weak D match, TRBD1 (6 bases). CDR3 length: 14 residues. The germline CDR1 and CDR2 sequences are MNHNY and SVGAGI (reference sequence). The V end lost 4 bases, the J end lost 1 base, and 8 bases lay between the germline ends. The CDR3 DNA is TGTGCCAGCAGTTCAGGGGCTTCCTACAATGAGCAGTTCTTC. Translated, it gives CASSSGASYNEQFF.

The chain uses TRBV18 and TRBJ1-3; 8 nucleotides align to TRBD1. Losses at the gene ends were 2 bases for V and 4 bases for J; bases not matched to a gene: 10. The CDR3 sequence is 17 residues long. Germline CDR1 KGHSH, CDR2 LQKENI. CDR3 amino acids: CASSPNMDRAAGNTIYF. The CDR3 bases are TGTGCCAGCTCACCAAACATGGACAGGGCGGCGGGAAACACCATATATTTT.

The chain joins TRBV3-1 (or the pseudogene TRBV3-2) to TRBJ2-1, with 9 positions matching TRBD2. The germline CDR1 and CDR2 sequences are LGHDT and YNNKEL (reference sequence). The CDR3 has 17 amino acids. With 0 bases clipped from V and 4 bases from J, the junction kept 7 bases outside the gene matches. This CDR3 reads CASSQDLSSGGYNEQFF. In DNA form, the CDR3 reads TGTGCCAGCAGCCAAGATCTGAGTAGCGGGGGTTACAATGAGCAGTTCTTC.

As concerns this clone: The sample has other DNA sequences that encode this CDR3 too. This chain links TRBV5-1 with TRBJ1-5; possibly TRBD1 for D (6 bases). Germline-derived CDR1 and CDR2 are SGHRS and YFSETQ. Trimming removed 3 bases from V and 2 bases from J, with 9 bases in between. The CDR3 covers 14 residues. The CDR3 region is CASSSEGGNQPQHF. The CDR3 DNA sequence: TGCGCCAGCAGCTCCGAGGGGGGCAATCAGCCCCAGCATTTT. The full variable domain, completed using reference TRBV5-1 and TRBJ1-5, is KAGVTQTPRYLIKTRGQQVTLSCSPISGHRSVSWYQQTPGQGLQFLFEYFSETQRNKGNFPGRFSGRQFSNSRSEMNVSTLELGDSALYLCASSSEGGNQPQHFGDGTRLSIL.

The CDR3 region has the DNA TGTGCCAGCAGTTCCAGACAAGAGACCCAGTACTTC. Encoded protein: CASSSRQETQYF. J is TRBJ2-5 and V is TRBV12-3 or TRBV12-4; no firm D call. CDR3 length: 12 amino acids. The V end was cut by 4 bases, the J end by 2 bases, with 5 bases between.

The chain couples TRBV5-4 to TRBJ2-7, with TRBD1 matching over 11 bases. With 4 bases clipped from V and 3 bases from J, the junction kept 6 bases outside the gene matches. The CDR3 consists of 15 residues. CDR1 and CDR2 (germline): SGHNT, YYREEE (reference sequence). DNA of the CDR3: TGTGCCAGCAGCCTGGGACAGGGGGTGGTCTACGAGCAGTACTTC. This translates into CASSLGQGVVYEQYF.

This chain uses TRBV7-9 with TRBJ1-1; no firm D call. Per the germline V gene, CDR1 is SEHNR and CDR2 is FQNEAQ (reference sequence). The CDR3 covers 19 residues. V was pared by 5 bases and J by 0 bases, with 25 bases between. In nucleotides, the CDR3 is TGTGCCAGCAGCCAGTGGCGTCGACTGCCATCATCAATGAACACTGAAGCTTTCTTT. Its translation is CASSQWRRLPSSMNTEAFF.

V is TRBV4-2 and J is TRBJ1-2; D gene ambiguous. The CDR3 contains 15 residues. Deletions cut 1 base from V and 2 bases from J, with 11 bases between. Looked up from germline, CDR1 is LGHNA and CDR2 is YNFKEQ. As DNA, the CDR3 is TGTGCCAGCAGCCAAGGAGACACTCTCAACTATGGCTACACCTTC. Protein product: CASSQGDTLNYGYTF.

The chain links TRBV7-2 to TRBJ1-1, with 8 bases fitting TRBD1. The V and J ends lost 3 bases and 6 bases, in that order; junction bases with no gene match: 6. The CDR3 spans 14 residues. Germline V gene data show CDR1 as SGHTA and CDR2 as FQGNSA. The CDR3 is CASSFDRGRPEAFF. The CDR3 region has the DNA TGTGCCAGCAGCTTCGACAGGGGTAGGCCTGAAGCTTTCTTT.